This T cell receptor beta chain derives from a study of monozygotic twins with inflammatory bowel disease. Study findings and constraints: Limited power may explain why concordant and discordant twins showed no difference in repertoire similarity.

TCRdb reprocessed the 5' RACE reads and reports one entry per CDR3 protein, with no DNA. This repertoire includes around 450,000 distinct CDR3 sequences. The CDR3 totals 14 residues. Germline lookup yields CDR1 SGHRS and CDR2 YFSETQ. Notes on this clonotype: Its target is not known.

The chain links TRBV5-1 to TRBJ2-7. The material sequenced was blood. The sequence was obtained from a human donor with ulcerative colitis or Crohn's disease, or a healthy co-twin of an affected twin (not recorded which). CDR3 residues: CASSLDAEYGEQYF.